These T cell receptor beta chains were read from a single sample in a study of shared T cell receptors in the human thymus. Here immunoSEQ multiplex PCR was the method, and the copy in TCRdb shows in-frame clones only, minus some. The table has hundreds of thousands of clones, around 85% seen once. This sample was shared with a second study, whose subject was human thymus T cells.

Sequences were obtained from thymocytes. The receptors come from a girl younger than two with a congenital heart defect. Each CDR3 is given with its conserved first and last residue. D genes are given only for firm matches.

TRBD1 TRBJ1-5 TRBV6-1 CASSELEDRSYQPQHF
- TRBJ1-1 TRBV28 CASSHPTQGLGTEAFF
- TRBJ2-7 TRBV2 CASNLHGQRIYEQYF
- TRBJ2-3 TRBV7-2 CAQTGKDADTQYF
- TRBJ1-2 TRBV5-1 CASSLAQEPGYTF
TRBD1 TRBJ2-2 TRBV4-1 CASSLPGQGVTGELFF
TRBD1 TRBJ2-7 TRBV28 CASSPTGGGEQYF
- TRBJ1-5 TRBV28 CASSYTGKFDQPQHF
TRBD1 TRBJ1-5 TRBV7-9 CASSEDRARGQPQHF
- TRBJ2-1 TRBV5-4 CASSFIFPRSGEQFF
TRBD1 TRBJ2-5 TRBV5-1 CASSPRDRAKETQYF
- TRBJ2-7 TRBV6-5 CASGHRLGYEQYF
TRBD2 TRBJ2-3 TRBV5-1 CASRLRTSGAITDTQYF
- TRBJ1-3 TRBV27 CASSLYRRGLDGPSGNTIYF
TRBD1 TRBJ1-3 TRBV18 CASSHGTGEGNTIYF
- TRBJ2-7 TRBV4-3 CASSQDLPGVSSYEQYF
- TRBJ2-2 TRBV19 CASNPWPNTGELFF
- TRBJ1-5 TRBV6-1 CASRTDPGSNQPQHF
TRBD1 TRBJ2-2 TRBV28 CASSLRTGGKGDTGELFF
TRBD1 TRBJ1-2 TRBV5-6 CASSHQQGAQLGGYTF
TRBD1 TRBJ1-4 TRBV4-1 CASSQDRGDRGRGANEKLFF
- TRBJ2-7 TRBV18 CASSPARYEQYF
- TRBJ2-7 TRBV27 CASSSYRNLYEQYF
- TRBJ2-1 TRBV25-1 CASRTGEAVTYNEQFF
- TRBJ1-2 TRBV7-2 CASSVQGRGGGYTF
- TRBJ1-1 TRBV7-6 CASSLARGRGHVNTEAFF
TRBD2 TRBJ2-5 TRBV14 CASGLAGEKETQYF
- TRBJ2-1 TRBV13 CASSPRGGGLTDNEQFF
- TRBJ1-1 TRBV28 CASSFLGQGQPYRLNTEAFF
- TRBJ1-2 TRBV5-6 CASSLRFGGPGYTF
- TRBJ1-6 TRBV2 CASRGYRVDSPLHF
TRBD2 TRBJ2-3 TRBV25-1 CASSDHGGRGAGDTQYF
TRBD2 TRBJ2-7 TRBV10-2 CASSGPREGWCEQYF
- TRBJ1-1 TRBV7-8 CASSSQGNTEAFF
- TRBJ1-2 TRBV20-1 CSAPSPGGYTF
- TRBJ1-4 TRBV7-9 CASSFGKSGHRNEKLFF
- TRBJ1-1 TRBV10-1 CASSESSTPWPNTEAFF
- TRBJ2-5 TRBV20-1 CSAEQETQYF
TRBD1 TRBJ2-1 TRBV5-1 CASSPRQGASYNEQFF
TRBD1 TRBJ1-2 TRBV6-6 CASSYSGTGALYGYTF